These 5 T cell receptor beta chains came from one sample sequenced in a study of glioma-infiltrating T cells. Using RNA template, CDR3s of TCR alpha and beta were amplified with iRepertoire arm-PCR. TCRdb recomputed calls from the multiplex PCR reads with MiXCR, one row per CDR3 protein. This table has fewer than 200,000 distinct CDR3 sequences, about 31% appearing once. Specimen: glioma tissue, nonneoplastic brain tissue, or PBMCs (not recorded which). The source of these receptors is a human donor with low-grade glioma or glioblastoma, undergoing nonglioma brain surgery, or in good health (not recorded which).

This clonotype was counted ten times or more. J is TRBJ2-7 and V is TRBV4-2, with D uncertain. Trimming cost V 0 bases and J 3 bases, with 12 bases left between them. Germline loops: CDR1 LGHNA, CDR2 YNFKEQ. CDR3 length: 15 residues. CDR3 region: CASSQDVDVDYEQYF. The CDR3 DNA reads TGTGCCAGCAGCCAAGATGTAGACGTGGACTACGAGCAGTACTTC.

V and J are TRBV7-2 and TRBJ2-7, with TRBD1 matching 8 bases. Germline V gene lookup returns CDR1 SGHTA and CDR2 FQGNSA. The CDR3 totals 15 residues. The J segment lost 5 bases and the V segment lost 4 bases, leaving 10 bases of the junction unmatched. The CDR3 sequence: CASSSYTGGVDEQYF. The CDR3 coding sequence is TGTGCCAGCAGCTCCTACACAGGGGGTGTGGACGAGCAGTACTTC. Full variable domain (missing parts from reference TRBV7-2 and TRBJ2-7): GAGVSQSPSNKVTEKGKDVELRCDPISGHTALYWYRQSLGQGLEFLIYFQGNSAPDKSGLPSDRFSAERTGGSVSTLTIQRTQQEDSAVYLCASSSYTGGVDEQYFGPGTRLTVT.

This clonotype was seen more than once but under ten times. A much larger clone is a single base away; this may be a read error. CDR3: CASSLPRRGMDEQLF. The DNA of the CDR3 is TGTGCCAGCAGCCTGCCCCGCAGGGGGATGGATGAGCAGCTCTTC. The chain is built from TRBV7-2 and TRBJ2-1, with 7 bases aligning to TRBD1. Germline V gene sequence: CDR1 SGHTA, CDR2 FQGNSA. This CDR3 has 15 amino acids.

This CDR3 reads CASRMTSGSNEQFF. The CDR3, as DNA: TGTGCCAGCAGGATGACTAGCGGGAGCAATGAGCAGTTCTTC. The rearrangement joins TRBV5-4 to TRBJ2-1; 12 bases agree with TRBD2. The length of the CDR3 is 14 residues. After removal of 5 bases from V and 6 bases from J, the junction contained 3 bases not matched to a gene. Looked up from germline, CDR1 is SGHNT and CDR2 is YYREEE (reference sequence).

The J gene is TRBJ2-2, the V gene TRBV13, with 11 positions matching TRBD2. The CDR3 has 18 residues. The germline gives CDR1 PRHDT, CDR2 FYEKMQ (reference sequence). The junction had 13 bases not matched to a gene; V was cut back by 5 bases and J by 5 bases. CDR3 sequence (DNA): TGTGCCAGCAGCGTCTATAGCGGGAGGGCCTTAAGTACCGGGGAGCTGTTTTTT. Translating it yields CASSVYSGRALSTGELFF.